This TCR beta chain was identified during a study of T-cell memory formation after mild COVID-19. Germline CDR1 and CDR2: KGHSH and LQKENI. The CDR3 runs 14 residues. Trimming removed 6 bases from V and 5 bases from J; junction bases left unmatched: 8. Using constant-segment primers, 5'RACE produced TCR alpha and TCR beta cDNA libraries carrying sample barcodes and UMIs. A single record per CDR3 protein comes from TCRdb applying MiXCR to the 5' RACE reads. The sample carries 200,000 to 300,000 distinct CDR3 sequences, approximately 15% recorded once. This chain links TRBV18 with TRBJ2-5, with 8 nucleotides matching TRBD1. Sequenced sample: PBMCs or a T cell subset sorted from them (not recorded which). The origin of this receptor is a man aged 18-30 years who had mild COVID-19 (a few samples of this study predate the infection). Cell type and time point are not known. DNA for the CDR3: TGTGCCAGCTCCCCCGACAGGGGACGGGAGACCCAGTACTTC. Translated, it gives CASSPDRGRETQYF.